This entry lists 18 T cell receptor beta chains sequenced from one sample in a study of tumor-infiltrating lymphocytes in primary liver carcinoma. Co-extracted RNA and DNA came from around 18-30 mg of unsorted bulk tissue. With a constant-region primer, TCR beta cDNA was made from 450 to 500 ng of total RNA. Libraries of TCR beta came from three nested multiplex PCR rounds with slightly modified ARM-PCR. A C-beta reverse primer was combined with TRBV1-TRBV30 forward primers in the first two PCR rounds, and each round had about 10 cycles. TCRdb called the multiplex PCR reads again in MiXCR, with one record for every CDR3 protein. The data hold fewer than 250,000 distinct CDR3 sequences, with around four fifths observed a single time. Sequenced input: tumor tissue from primary liver carcinoma. Receptor source: a man aged 40-49 years with primary liver carcinoma and hepatitis B virus infection.

As regards this clonotype: A junction boundary mismatches the germline segment, possibly from a read error. This chain uses TRBV29-1 with TRBJ1-2; no firm D call. Germline V gene sequence: CDR1 SQVTM, CDR2 ANQGSEA. This CDR3 contains 14 residues. CDR3 amino acids: CSVEDRITNYGHTF. The CDR3 coding sequence is TGCAGCGTCGAAGATCGGATTACTAACTATGGCCACACCTTC. The full variable domain, with the rest looked up from reference TRBV29-1 and TRBJ1-2, is SAVISQKPSRDICQRGTSLTIQCQVDSQVTMMFWYRQQPGQSLTLIATANQGSEATYESGFVIDKFPISRPNLTFSTLTVSNMSPEDSSIYLCSVEDRITNYGHTFGSGTRLTVV.

Concerning this clonotype: This may be a read error: a much more frequent sequence differs by one nucleotide. The rearrangement uses TRBV25-1 and TRBJ1-3, with D unresolved. The CDR3 totals 14 residues. Per the germline V gene, CDR1 is MGHDK and CDR2 is SYGVNS. The V end lost 7 bases, the J end lost 4 bases, and 14 bases lay between the germline ends. CDR3 sequence (DNA): TGTGCCAGCATCGCAGCGAATAAAGGAAACACCATATATTTT. Translated, it gives CASIAANKGNTIYF.

As for this clonotype: The junction departs from the called germline gene at one end, perhaps through a read error. The chain is built from TRBV29-1 and TRBJ2-3; possibly TRBD2 for D (5 bases). The CDR3 covers 13 residues. CDR1 is SQVTM, CDR2 ANQGSEA, per germline. DNA of the CDR3: TGTAGTTGTAGCGTGAGTAGCACAGATACGCAGTATTTT. Amino acid sequence: CSCSVSSTDTQYF.

The CDR3, as DNA: TGTGCCAGCATGGAGACAGCGGACATCGGGGAGCTGTTTTTT. Protein: CASMETADIGELFF. This chain uses TRBV12-3 or TRBV12-4 with TRBJ2-2; D is possibly TRBD1 or TRBD2 (5 bases each). The CDR3 is 14 residues long. The V gene lost 7 bases and the J gene lost 7 bases, with 16 bases spanning the gap.

This chain uses TRBV29-1 with TRBJ2-3; D is unresolved. Germline CDR1 is SQVTM and CDR2 is ANQGSEA. V was pared by 8 bases and J by 2 bases, with 14 bases between. This CDR3 has 13 residues. In DNA, the CDR3 is TGCAGCTTCCTGGCAACTAACACAGATACGCAGTATTTT. Protein sequence: CSFLATNTDTQYF.

The genes are TRBV12-3 or TRBV12-4 and TRBJ1-6; tentatively, D is TRBD1 (6 bases). The CDR3 covers 13 residues. Between the trimmed V and J ends, which lost 7 bases and 7 bases, there was a span of 11 bases. In DNA, the CDR3 is TGTGCCAGCACATTGGGGGCGAATTCACCCCTCCACTTT. This codes for CASTLGANSPLHF.

As regards this clonotype: An end of the junction differs from the germline gene, which may be a read error. The V gene is TRBV6-2 or TRBV6-3, the J gene TRBJ2-3; D is perhaps TRBD2 (5 bases). The CDR3 runs 13 residues. Germline values: CDR1 MNHEY, CDR2 SVGEGT. The CDR3 DNA sequence: TGTGCTAGCAGTTACTCTAGCCCTTATATGCAGTATTTT. It yields the protein CASSYSSPYMQYF.

About this clonotype itself: Its ends do not fully match the called genes, so a read error is possible. V is TRBV5-4 and J is TRBJ2-5; 13 nucleotides match TRBD2. This CDR3 region has 16 residues. CDR1 is SGHNT and CDR2 is YYREEE in the germline V gene (reference sequence). Here the CDR3 reads CGSSFGLAGASETQYF. The CDR3 region has the DNA TGTGGCAGCAGCTTCGGACTAGCGGGAGCGTCGGAGACACAGTACTTC.

About this clonotype itself: The conserved phenylalanine or tryptophan is not found at the CDR3 terminus, so this likely reflects a read error. The DNA is left out, because the CDR3 cannot be placed on it with certainty; the CDR3 is given as TCRdb lists it. The genes are TRBV11-2 and TRBJ2-1; no DNA check was done on the table's D call, TRBD1. The CDR3 adds up to 14 amino acids, both ends counted. The germline V gene has CDR1 SGHAT and CDR2 FQNNGV. CDR3 sequence: CTSTPDGGYNERFC.

The chain uses TRBV4-3 and TRBJ2-3, with 8 positions matching TRBD1. Germline V gene lookup returns CDR1 LGHNA and CDR2 YSLEER. Trimming removed 4 bases from V and 3 bases from J; junction bases left unmatched: 6. The CDR3 has 15 residues. CDR3 protein: CASSRLQGGTDTQYF. The CDR3 region has the DNA TGCGCCAGCAGCCGCCTACAGGGGGGAACAGATACGCAGTATTTT.

This chain joins TRBV11-2 and TRBJ2-3, with a tentative D call TRBD2 (5 bases). Trimming took off 5 bases at V and 3 bases at J, with 15 bases between the two ends. The V gene's germline CDR1 is SGHAT and CDR2 FQNNGV. The CDR3 covers 15 residues. Here the CDR3 DNA reads TGTGCCAGCAGCCATAACGGGAAATATACAGATACGCAGTATTTT. Translating gives CASSHNGKYTDTQYF.

With respect to this clonotype: Possible read error: a much larger clone is one base away. In DNA form, the CDR3 reads TGTGCCAGCAGCCAAGATATAGCGGGTGGACTAGCGGGAGGGAGCCCGCAGTGCTTC. Translated: CASSQDIAGGLAGGSPQCF. The V call is TRBV4-2, the J call TRBJ2-1; TRBD2 matches at 15 bases. CDR3 size: 19 residues. CDR1 is LGHNA and CDR2 is YNFKEQ in the germline V gene.

A note on this clonotype: At one end the junction does not follow the germline gene, possibly because of a read error. The rearrangement joins TRBV6-6 to TRBJ2-7, with 9 bases identical to TRBD2. The CDR3 loop spans 14 amino acids. CDR1 is MNHNY, CDR2 SVGAGI, per germline (reference sequence). The CDR3 sequence is CASKTTSGSYEHYF. In DNA form, the CDR3 reads TGTGCCAGCAAAACGACTAGCGGCTCCTACGAGCACTACTTC.

To note about this clonotype: One end of the junction fails to match germline, which may point to a read error. The J gene is TRBJ2-3, the V gene TRBV12-5; TRBD2 might be the D (5 bases). The CDR3 spans 15 residues. Per germline, CDR1 LGHNT and CDR2 FRNRAP. The CDR3 bases are TGTGCTAGTGGTTTGGAACGGGGTCCCACGGATACGCGGTATTTT. Translating gives CASGLERGPTDTRYF.

As for this clonotype: As the CDR3 is not closed by the conserved phenylalanine or tryptophan, this likely results from a read error. The limits of the CDR3 on the DNA are not certain, so only TCRdb's listed CDR3 is given. This chain uses TRBV6-5 with TRBJ1-1. Germline CDR1 reads MNHEY; CDR2 reads SVGAGI. The CDR3 extends over 11 residues, inclusive of both ends. CDR3 loop: CASSSGVEVFL.

Comment on this clonotype: A junction boundary mismatches the germline segment, possibly from a read error. V gene TRBV29-1 combines with J gene TRBJ1-1; D is uncertain. In germline, CDR1 is SQVTM, CDR2 ANQGSEA. The CDR3 extends over 13 amino acids. CDR3 amino acids: CSVLRTSGSEASF. The CDR3 nucleotides read TGCAGCGTCTTAAGGACCTCAGGCTCCGAAGCTTCCTTT.

This sequence joins TRBV5-8 and TRBJ2-1, with TRBD2 identical over 8 bases. CDR3 length equals 15 residues. Germline V CDR1 and CDR2: SGHTS, YDEGEE. Written as DNA, the CDR3 is TGTGTCAACAGTCTCGTCGGGGGGGGTTACAATGAGCAGTTCTTC. Amino acid sequence: CVNSLVGGGYNEQFF.

On this clonotype: Since no conserved phenylalanine or tryptophan closes the CDR3, a read error is the likely cause. The chain employs TRBV4-2 and TRBJ2-1; 10 bases are shared with TRBD1. CDR3 size: 16 residues. Germline V lookup: CDR1 LGHNA, CDR2 YNFKEQ. The CDR3: CVNSHAGGQGNNEQFL. The DNA of the CDR3 is TGTGTCAACAGCCACGCCGGGGGACAGGGGAACAATGAGCAGTTCTTA.